One and the same sample provided the 9 T cell receptor beta chains below, sequenced in a study of T cells in Graves' hyperthyroidism and ophthalmopathy. TCR beta CDR3 region amplification was performed from RNA transcripts. The TCR CDR3 was amplified in a first-round RT-PCR using the HTBI primer set. TCRdb redid the calling of the multiplex PCR reads with MiXCR, one entry per CDR3 protein. The sample shows 350,000 to 450,000 distinct CDR3 sequences, over 12% of them seen only once. Sequences were obtained from blood. Receptors originate from a man aged 45 to 65 with Graves' ophthalmopathy.

Regarding this clonotype: With a much larger clone just one base away, this may be a read error. This chain links TRBV18 with TRBJ2-1; tentatively, D is TRBD1 (6 bases). CDR3 length: 14 amino acids. Per germline, CDR1 KGHSH and CDR2 LQKENI. Deletions cut 3 bases from V and 12 bases from J, with 18 bases between. The CDR3 reads CASSPPRTVGGQFF. The CDR3 DNA reads as TGTGCCAGCTCACCCCCCCGGACAGTTGGTGGGCAGTTCTTC. Based on the CDR3 plus reference TRBV18 and TRBJ2-1, the full variable domain is NAGVMQNPRHLVRRRGQEARLRCSPMKGHSHVYWYRQLPEEGLKFMVYLQKENIIDESGMPKERFSAEFPKEGPSILRIQQVVRGDSAAYFCASSPPRTVGGQFFGPGTRLTVL.

In its sample, this clonotype was seen many times. The chain recombines TRBV3-1 with TRBJ2-7, with D possibly being TRBD1 (7 bases). CDR1 and CDR2 (germline): LGHDT, YNNKEL (reference sequence). The CDR3 loop spans 16 amino acids. V lost 0 bases to trimming and J lost 7 bases, with 19 bases between them. Here the CDR3 DNA reads TGTGCCAGCAGCCAAGATTTTGGAGGGCCCAGGGGGGAGCAGTACTTC. Residues: CASSQDFGGPRGEQYF.

The genes are TRBV6-6 and TRBJ2-5; 8 nucleotides agree with TRBD1. The J segment lost 7 bases and the V segment lost 2 bases, leaving 12 bases of the junction unmatched. The CDR3 loop spans 16 amino acids. In germline, CDR1 is MNHNY, CDR2 SVGAGI (reference sequence). The CDR3 loop is CASSYQSTGVPGTQYF. CDR3 in DNA: TGTGCCAGCAGTTACCAATCGACAGGGGTCCCGGGGACCCAGTACTTC.

This clonotype was counted only a few times. V is TRBV14 and J is TRBJ2-2; 8 positions agree with TRBD2. Germline loops: CDR1 SGHDN, CDR2 FVKESK. The junction had 11 bases not matched to a gene; V was cut back by 2 bases and J by 6 bases. CDR3 length: 17 amino acids. Here the CDR3 reads CASSQYGEREFPGELFF. CDR3 nucleotides: TGTGCCAGCAGCCAATACGGGGAGCGGGAGTTTCCCGGGGAGCTGTTTTTT.

This clonotype was seen a few times. V usage is TRBV5-1 and J usage is TRBJ2-1, with TRBD1 as a possible D gene (7 bases). Trimming stripped 4 bases from V and 0 bases from J, with 14 bases between. The CDR3 consists of 16 residues. Germline loops: CDR1 SGHRS, CDR2 YFSETQ. CDR3 bases: TGCGCCAGCAGCGGACAGGAGACTAGCTCCTACAATGAGCAGTTCTTC. Its protein is CASSGQETSSYNEQFF.

At least ten counts were recorded for this clonotype. The rearrangement links TRBV18 to TRBJ1-2, with a possible D match to TRBD1 (5 bases). CDR3 length: 15 amino acids. CDR1 is KGHSH, CDR2 LQKENI, per germline. Trimming removed 1 base from V and 5 bases from J, with 14 bases in between. CDR3 in DNA: TGTGCCAGCTCACCACGTGTCGGGCAGGGATATGGCTACACCTTC. Protein product: CASSPRVGQGYGYTF.

This clonotype came up many times. This chain uses TRBV12-3 or TRBV12-4 with TRBJ1-2, with D perhaps TRBD1 (5 bases). The CDR3 length is 14 residues. The V end lost 3 bases, the J end lost 4 bases, and 12 bases lay between the germline ends. CDR3 nucleotide sequence: TGTGCCAGCAGTTTCGGGGCGATCGGCTATGGCTACACCTTC. Its translation: CASSFGAIGYGYTF.

The sample holds many counts of this clonotype. This chain uses TRBV3-1 with TRBJ2-1, with TRBD1 matching 8 bases. J was trimmed by 3 bases and V by 0 bases; bases with no gene match: 4. This CDR3 has 16 residues. Germline V CDR1 and CDR2: LGHDT, YNNKEL (reference sequence). The CDR3 reads CASSQDTRGLYNEQFF. The CDR3 nucleotides are TGTGCCAGCAGCCAAGATACCAGGGGGCTCTACAATGAGCAGTTCTTC.

This clonotype was recorded many times. The chain employs TRBV27 and TRBJ2-7; D is ambiguous. Germline V gives CDR1 MNHEY, CDR2 SMNVEV (reference sequence). CDR3 length: 14 residues. V was pared by 3 bases and J by 2 bases, with 11 bases between. CDR3: CASSFRQDAYEQYF. CDR3 DNA: TGTGCCAGCAGTTTTCGGCAGGATGCCTACGAGCAGTACTTC.